The entry below describes one T cell receptor beta chain. Its specificity is not known. This specimen comes from a study of cytomegalovirus exposure and HLA in healthy donors. The trim removed 0 bases at V and 1 base at J, leaving 3 bases unmatched. The CDR3 spans 15 residues. The germline V gene has CDR1 SGHRS and CDR2 YFSETQ. Donors consisted of healthy bone marrow donors. Study-level points and caveats: The study found most TCR sequences rare, yet found some public TCRs in many donors. Productive rates of about 90% or about 30% were seen for most TCR beta V segments in an earlier analysis.

In the PCR, 60 Vbeta and 13 Jbeta primers were used. As originally analysed: Approximately 12 million of the about 80 million unique TCR beta chains counted in a later analysis were shared. The data were produced by immunoSEQ multiplex PCR, yet TCRdb's version contains in-frame clones alone and is incomplete. V and J calls and clone size follow that table, whereas D and trimming were derived from the DNA. The table includes over 140,000 clones, 80% detected once. This rearrangement joins TRBV5-1 to TRBJ1-1; 7 positions match TRBD1. This TCR was sampled from a man between 45 and 60 years old in good health and CMV-seronegative. The sample comprised PBMCs. CDR3 region: CASSLDRGPNTEAFF. Here the CDR3 DNA reads TGCGCCAGCAGCTTGGACAGGGGCCCGAACACTGAAGCTTTCTTT.